The clone carrying this T cell receptor (beta chain) was seen repeatedly, ten times or more. TCRdb ran MiXCR on the RT-PCR reads and lists one entry per CDR3 protein. This table holds 650,000 to 800,000 distinct CDR3 sequences, 14% found once. V dropped 5 bases and J dropped 0; count of bases not matched to a gene: 6. The CDR3 contains 15 residues. The sample taken for sequencing was memory CD4+ T cells from blood. The chain uses TRBV12-3 or TRBV12-4 and TRBJ1-1; 7 bases fit TRBD1. The TCR originated in a female donor in good health, serving as a healthy control. Written as DNA, the CDR3 is TGTGCCAGCAGTCCGTCCGACAGGGTGAACACTGAAGCTTTCTTT. Amino acids: CASSPSDRVNTEAFF.